This is a list of T cell receptor beta chains from one sample in a study of blood T cell repertoires in COVID-19. The table came from immunoSEQ multiplex PCR; TCRdb's copy has only in-frame clones and leaves some out. The repertoire includes around 310,000 clones, 90% of them detected once, and 0.8% to 1.3% sits in the top ten. The sequenced sample was peripheral blood. The receptors come from a woman aged 40 to 50 with COVID-19, enrolled during active disease. Each CDR3 is given with its conserved first and last residue.

TRBV19 | CASSIGLAEVRGWGPFYNEQFF
TRBV2 | CASSENGREEETQYF
TRBV27 | CASSNGLAGVGEQYF
TRBV5-1 | CASSLGQGDEQFF
TRBV10-3 | CAISGKGLAEYYEQYF
TRBV2 | CASSVQGASYEQYF
TRBV15 | CATSREGTANEKLFF
TRBV27 | CASRTQGPANTGELFF
TRBV7-2 | CASPPGTSSSTYNEQFF
TRBV6-5 | CASKEDSYNSPLHF
TRBV27 | CASTQTGGSYNEQFF
TRBV5-4 | CASSSGREKLFF
TRBV18 | CASSPIGGSANEKLFF
TRBV7-9 | CASSSPRWATDTQYF
TRBV2 | CASSEAGSYNEQFF
TRBV7-2 | CASSSTGAGNTIYF
TRBV7-2 | CASSLVRGNTIYF
TRBV5-6 | CASSFGPGGNNQPQHF